This is a list of T cell receptor beta chains from one sample in a study of T cell changes during pregnancy in multiple sclerosis. Assay used: immunoSEQ multiplex PCR; TCRdb lists only in-frame clones, some missing. Of about 45,000 clones in the sample, 90% to 97% were seen once. The specimen was peripheral blood, collected in the second trimester of pregnancy. Receptors were obtained from a female donor with multiple sclerosis, enrolled in a pregnancy study. CDR3s include the opening cysteine and the closing phenylalanine or tryptophan. D genes are given only for firm matches. The size field is filled for only some rows; it gives once, few, many or a size class.

j_gene,d_gene,v_gene,abundance,CDR3aa,CDR3nt
TRBJ2-2,NA,TRBV11-2,NA,CASSYDSNTGELFF,TGTGCCAGCAGTTATGACAGTAACACCGGGGAGCTGTTTTTT
TRBJ2-2,TRBD2,TRBV7-2,NA,CASSYGGTNTGELFF,TGTGCCAGCAGCTACGGGGGGACTAACACCGGGGAGCTGTTTTTT
TRBJ2-3,TRBD2,TRBV7-9,NA,CASSSWTSGRIDTQYF,TGTGCCAGCAGCTCGTGGACTAGCGGGAGAATAGATACGCAGTATTTT
TRBJ2-5,NA,TRBV7-2,NA,CASSLVRETQYF,TGTGCCAGCAGCTTAGTGCGGGAGACCCAGTACTTC
TRBJ2-2,TRBD2,TRBV14,NA,CASSQARTSRDGELFF,TGTGCCAGCAGCCAAGCCCGGACTAGTAGAGACGGGGAGCTGTTTTTT
TRBJ2-4,NA,TRBV27,NA,CASSTSGLAKNIQYF,TGTGCCAGCAGCACTTCAGGGTTGGCCAAAAACATTCAGTACTTC
TRBJ1-2,TRBD1,TRBV5-1,NA,CASSLTGTGVGYTF,TGCGCCAGCAGCTTGACCGGGACAGGGGTTGGCTACACCTTC
TRBJ1-4,NA,TRBV2,once,CARGGQAPNEKLFF,TGTGCCAGAGGGGGTCAGGCTCCAAATGAAAAACTGTTTTTT
TRBJ1-5,NA,TRBV6-1,NA,CASSLRGGVGQPQHF,TGTGCCAGCAGCCTAAGGGGAGGAGTTGGACAGCCCCAGCATTTT
TRBJ1-5,TRBD1,TRBV6-1,NA,CASSWTGGIQPQHF,TGTGCCAGCAGCTGGACAGGGGGCATCCAGCCCCAGCATTTT
TRBJ1-2,NA,TRBV7-9,NA,CASSPTGGDYGYTF,TGTGCCAGCAGCCCCACGGGGGGCGACTATGGCTACACCTTC
TRBJ1-2,TRBD1,TRBV10-3,once,CAISEGTGGGYTF,TGTGCCATCAGTGAGGGAACAGGGGGCGGCTACACCTTC
TRBJ2-7,TRBD1,TRBV7-9,NA,CASSLDRGDEQYF,TGTGCCAGCAGCTTAGACAGGGGCGACGAGCAGTACTTC
TRBJ2-5,TRBD1,TRBV10-3,NA,CAISAGGQETQYF,TGTGCCATCAGTGCAGGGGGACAAGAGACCCAGTACTTC
TRBJ2-5,TRBD1,TRBV7-3,NA,CASRRDRQSETQYF,TGTGCCAGCAGGCGGGACAGGCAGTCAGAGACCCAGTACTTC
TRBJ1-1,NA,TRBV7-6,NA,CASSLVIAGGGNPEAFF,TGTGCCAGCAGCTTAGTTATCGCGGGAGGGGGGAACCCTGAAGCTTTCTTT
TRBJ2-1,NA,TRBV6-1,NA,CASSDPGTRRYNEQFF,TGTGCCAGCAGTGATCCCGGGACTCGGCGATACAATGAGCAGTTCTTC
TRBJ2-3,TRBD2,TRBV9,once,CASSASGRGGADTQYF,TGTGCCAGCAGCGCTAGCGGGAGGGGGGGCGCAGATACGCAGTATTTT
TRBJ2-1,TRBD2,TRBV2,NA,CASSGISGRNEQFF,TGTGCCAGCAGTGGGATTAGCGGGAGAAATGAGCAGTTCTTC
TRBJ1-1,TRBD1,TRBV4-3,once,CASSPGTEGTEAFF,TGCGCCAGCAGCCCCGGGACAGAAGGCACTGAAGCTTTCTTT
TRBJ2-5,NA,TRBV7-3,NA,CASSLLGGLETQYF,TGTGCCAGCAGTCTCCTGGGGGGGCTGGAGACCCAGTACTTC
TRBJ2-4,NA,TRBV11-2,NA,CASSLFSVQGNIQYF,TGTGCCAGCAGCTTATTTTCGGTGCAGGGGAACATTCAGTACTTC
TRBJ2-1,NA,TRBV18,NA,CASSPRAGLGNEQFF,TGTGCCAGCTCACCAAGAGCGGGCCTAGGCAATGAGCAGTTCTTC
TRBJ2-1,NA,TRBV15,NA,CATSRDRVASEQFF,TGTGCCACCAGCAGAGATCGAGTAGCGTCTGAGCAGTTCTTC
TRBJ2-7,NA,TRBV5-1,NA,CASSLGQIAYEQYF,TGCGCCAGCAGCTTGGGACAGATAGCCTACGAGCAGTACTTC